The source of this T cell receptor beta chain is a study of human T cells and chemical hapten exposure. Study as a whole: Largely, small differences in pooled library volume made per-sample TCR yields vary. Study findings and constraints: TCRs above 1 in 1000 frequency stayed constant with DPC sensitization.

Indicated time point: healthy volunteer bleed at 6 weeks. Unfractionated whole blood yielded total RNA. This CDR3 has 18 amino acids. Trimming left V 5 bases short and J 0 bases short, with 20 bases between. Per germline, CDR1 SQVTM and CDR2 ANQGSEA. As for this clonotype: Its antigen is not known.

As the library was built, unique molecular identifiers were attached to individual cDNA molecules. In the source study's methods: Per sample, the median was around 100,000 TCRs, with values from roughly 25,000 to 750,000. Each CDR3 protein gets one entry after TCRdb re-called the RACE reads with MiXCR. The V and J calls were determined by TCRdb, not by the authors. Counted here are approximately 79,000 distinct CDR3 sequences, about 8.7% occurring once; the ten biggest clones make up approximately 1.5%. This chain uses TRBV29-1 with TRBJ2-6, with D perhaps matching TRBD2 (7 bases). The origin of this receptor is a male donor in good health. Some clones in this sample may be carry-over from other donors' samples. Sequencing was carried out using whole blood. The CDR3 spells CSVLFSRGGDSGANVLTF. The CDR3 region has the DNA TGCAGCGTTTTGTTTTCCAGGGGAGGGGACTCTGGGGCCAACGTCCTGACTTTC. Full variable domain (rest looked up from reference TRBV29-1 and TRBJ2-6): SAVISQKPSRDICQRGTSLTIQCQVDSQVTMMFWYRQQPGQSLTLIATANQGSEATYESGFVIDKFPISRPNLTFSTLTVSNMSPEDSSIYLCSVLFSRGGDSGANVLTFGAGSRLTVL.